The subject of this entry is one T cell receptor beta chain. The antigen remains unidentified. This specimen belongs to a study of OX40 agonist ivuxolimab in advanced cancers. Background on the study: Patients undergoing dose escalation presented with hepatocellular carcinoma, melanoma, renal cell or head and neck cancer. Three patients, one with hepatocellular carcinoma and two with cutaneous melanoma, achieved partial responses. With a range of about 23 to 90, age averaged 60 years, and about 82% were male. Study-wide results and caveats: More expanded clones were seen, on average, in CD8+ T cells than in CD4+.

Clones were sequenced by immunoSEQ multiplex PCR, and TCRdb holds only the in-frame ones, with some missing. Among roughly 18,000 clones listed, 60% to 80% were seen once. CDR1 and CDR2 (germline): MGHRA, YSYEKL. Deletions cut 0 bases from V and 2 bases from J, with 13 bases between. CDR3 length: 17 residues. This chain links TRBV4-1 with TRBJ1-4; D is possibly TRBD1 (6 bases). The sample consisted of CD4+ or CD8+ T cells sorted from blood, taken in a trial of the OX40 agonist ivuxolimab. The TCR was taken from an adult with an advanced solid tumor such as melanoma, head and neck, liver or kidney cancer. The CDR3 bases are TGCGCCAGCAGCCAAGAAGGGGGTAGAGATACTAATGAAAAACTGTTTTTT. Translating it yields CASSQEGGRDTNEKLFF.